Sequencing of this TCR beta chain was carried out in a study of Tregs in tolerant kidney transplant recipients. Turning to the study itself: CD4+CD25+CD127- cells came from roughly 3-day belatacept mixed lymphocyte reactions, some with approximately 5-day graft donor restimulation.

Trimming at V came to 2 bases and at J to 1 base, leaving 4 bases not matched to a gene. Germline CDR1 is GTSNPN and CDR2 is SVGIG (reference sequence). This CDR3 spans 14 amino acids. For this clone: The antigen is not known.

Only in-frame clones appear in the TCRdb table, and some are missing; sequencing was by immunoSEQ multiplex PCR. The sample has just under 45,000 clones; around 95% are singletons. Notes on the study in general: Findings come from small patient numbers and require larger validation.

Source material: Tregs from blood cultured with allogeneic cells. This chain joins TRBV30 and TRBJ1-1; TRBD1 agrees at 7 bases. The sequence was obtained from a human donor in good health. CDR3 loop: CAWSLWTGNTEAFF. The CDR3 DNA follows: TGTGCCTGGAGTCTATGGACAGGGAACACTGAAGCTTTCTTT.